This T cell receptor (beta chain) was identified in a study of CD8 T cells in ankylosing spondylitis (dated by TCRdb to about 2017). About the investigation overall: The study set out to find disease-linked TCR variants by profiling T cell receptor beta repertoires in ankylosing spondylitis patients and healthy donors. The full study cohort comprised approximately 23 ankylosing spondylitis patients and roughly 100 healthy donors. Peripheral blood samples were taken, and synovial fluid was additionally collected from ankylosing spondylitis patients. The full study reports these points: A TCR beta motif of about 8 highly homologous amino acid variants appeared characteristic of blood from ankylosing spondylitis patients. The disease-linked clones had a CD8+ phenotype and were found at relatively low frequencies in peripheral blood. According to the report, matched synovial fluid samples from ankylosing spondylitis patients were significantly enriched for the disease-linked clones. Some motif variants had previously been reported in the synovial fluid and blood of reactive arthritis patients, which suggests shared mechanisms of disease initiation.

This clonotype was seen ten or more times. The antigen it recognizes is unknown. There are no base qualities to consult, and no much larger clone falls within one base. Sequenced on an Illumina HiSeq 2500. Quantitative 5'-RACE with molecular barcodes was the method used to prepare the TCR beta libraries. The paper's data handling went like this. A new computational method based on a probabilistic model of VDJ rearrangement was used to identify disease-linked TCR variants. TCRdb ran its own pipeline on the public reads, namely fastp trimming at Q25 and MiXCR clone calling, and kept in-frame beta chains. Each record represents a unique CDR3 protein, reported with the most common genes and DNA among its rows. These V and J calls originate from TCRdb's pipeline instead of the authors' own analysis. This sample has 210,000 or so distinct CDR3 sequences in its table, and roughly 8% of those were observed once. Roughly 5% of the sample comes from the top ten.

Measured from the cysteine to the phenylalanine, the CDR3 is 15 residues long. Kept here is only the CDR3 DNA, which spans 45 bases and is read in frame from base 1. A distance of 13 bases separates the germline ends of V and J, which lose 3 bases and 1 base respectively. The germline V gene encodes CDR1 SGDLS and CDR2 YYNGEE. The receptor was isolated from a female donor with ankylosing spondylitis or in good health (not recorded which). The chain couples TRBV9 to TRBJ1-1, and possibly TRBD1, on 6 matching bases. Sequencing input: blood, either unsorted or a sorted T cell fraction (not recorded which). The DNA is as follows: TGTGCCAGCAGCGGCCGGTCAGGGGCGAACACTGAAGCTTTCTTT. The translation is CASSGRSGANTEAFF.